These 6 T cell receptor beta chains originate from one sample sequenced in a study of T cells in Graves' hyperthyroidism and ophthalmopathy. Researchers amplified the TCR beta CDR3 regions from RNA transcripts. The HTBI primer set was used in a first-round RT-PCR of the TCR CDR3. TCRdb reprocessed the multiplex PCR reads via MiXCR and lists one record per CDR3 protein. The sample has over 700,000 distinct CDR3 sequences, under 45% seen once; the top ten hold roughly 31%. Sequencing used blood. These receptors were taken from a middle-aged woman with Graves' hyperthyroidism.

This clonotype was detected only a few times. The gene calls are TRBV7-2 and TRBJ2-7, with 12 bases fitting TRBD2. CDR3 length equals 18 residues. V was pared by 5 bases and J by 2 bases, with 13 bases of the junction left unmatched. Germline-derived CDR1 and CDR2 are SGHTA and FQGNSA. CDR3 DNA sequence: TGTGCCAGCAGCCCCGGACTAGCGGGAAGAGGACTCCCCTACGAGCAGTACTTC. Translation gives CASSPGLAGRGLPYEQYF. The variable domain in full, with the rest retrieved from reference TRBV7-2 and TRBJ2-7, is GAGVSQSPSNKVTEKGKDVELRCDPISGHTALYWYRQSLGQGLEFLIYFQGNSAPDKSGLPSDRFSAERTGGSVSTLTIQRTQQEDSAVYLCASSPGLAGRGLPYEQYFGPGTRLTVT.

Points on this clonotype: A much larger clone lies one base from this, so it may be a read error. Because it lacks the conserved phenylalanine or tryptophan at the end, this CDR3 is likely a read error. The chain employs TRBV5-1 and TRBJ1-1; D may be TRBD1 (6 bases). The germline CDR1 and CDR2 sequences are SGHRS and YFSETQ. CDR3 length: 15 amino acids. This chain's CDR3 is CASSSIDRSRTEAFS. CDR3 coding DNA: TGTGCCAGCAGCTCGATCGACAGGTCACGAACTGAAGCTTTCTCT.

The V call is TRBV7-9, the J call TRBJ1-2; 8 bases align to TRBD1. The CDR3 sequence is 14 residues long. J lost 6 bases, V lost 4 bases, and 7 bases had no gene match. Germline CDR1 SEHNR, CDR2 FQNEAQ (reference sequence). The CDR3 DNA reads as TGTGCCAGCAGCTCTGGAGACAGGGGACATGGCTACACCTTC. This gives the protein CASSSGDRGHGYTF.

This clonotype has just a few counts. This chain joins TRBV12-3 or TRBV12-4 and TRBJ2-1, with 12 bases aligning to TRBD2. V trimming: 5 bases; J trimming: 8 bases; junction bases outside the gene matches: 7. There are 15 residues in the CDR3. CDR3 amino acids: CASSKTSGSRDEQFF. CDR3 nucleotides: TGTGCCAGCAGTAAGACTAGCGGGAGTCGCGATGAGCAGTTCTTC.

There are many counts of this clonotype. The J gene is TRBJ2-2, the V gene TRBV19, with unresolved D. This CDR3 region has 16 residues. Germline CDR1 and CDR2: LNHDA and SQIVND (reference sequence). Trimming left V 7 bases short and J 0 bases short, with 15 bases between. As DNA, the CDR3 is TGTGCCAGTACGCCCTGGACGGTACCGAACACCGGGGAGCTGTTTTTT. Translated: CASTPWTVPNTGELFF.

This clonotype was counted many times. The gene calls are TRBV20-1 and TRBJ1-2; D is perhaps TRBD1 (5 bases). Germline CDR1 and CDR2: DFQATT and SNEGSKA (reference sequence). Trimming removed 5 bases from V and 3 bases from J, with 16 bases in between. The CDR3 consists of 14 residues. The CDR3 reads CSAEVREVDYGYTF. Written as DNA, the CDR3 is TGCAGTGCTGAAGTCAGGGAAGTTGACTATGGCTACACCTTC.